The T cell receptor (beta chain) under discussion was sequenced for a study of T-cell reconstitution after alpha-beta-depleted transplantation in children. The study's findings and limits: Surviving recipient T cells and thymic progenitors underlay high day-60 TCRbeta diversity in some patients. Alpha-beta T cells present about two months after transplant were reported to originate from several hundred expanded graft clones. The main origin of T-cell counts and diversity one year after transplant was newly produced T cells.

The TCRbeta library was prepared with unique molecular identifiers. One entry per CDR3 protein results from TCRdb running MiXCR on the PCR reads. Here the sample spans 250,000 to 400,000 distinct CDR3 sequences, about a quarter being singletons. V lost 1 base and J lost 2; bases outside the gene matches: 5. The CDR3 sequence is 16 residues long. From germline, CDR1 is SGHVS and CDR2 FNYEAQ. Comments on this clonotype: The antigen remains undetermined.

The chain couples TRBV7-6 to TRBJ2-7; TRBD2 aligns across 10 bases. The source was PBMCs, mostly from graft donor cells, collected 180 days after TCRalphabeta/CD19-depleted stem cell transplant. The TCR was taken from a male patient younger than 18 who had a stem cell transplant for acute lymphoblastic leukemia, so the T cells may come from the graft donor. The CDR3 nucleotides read TGTGCCAGCAGCTTAGAGGCTAGCGGGAGCCCCTACGAGCAGTACTTC. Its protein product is CASSLEASGSPYEQYF.